A selection of T cell receptor beta chains follows, all from one sample in a study of T cell responses to AZD1222 COVID-19 vaccine. TCRdb's copy holds only in-frame clones and misses some; the assay was immunoSEQ multiplex PCR. The sample carries about 140,000 clones, around 89% recorded once. The material sequenced was peripheral blood, taken on day 0 of AZD1222 vaccination. Every receptor here comes from an adult in good health. The CDR3 runs from the conserved cysteine through the conserved F or W. Fields, in order: clone size, J gene, V gene, D gene, CDR3 protein, CDR3 DNA. A D gene is named only where the DNA matches it firmly. A row's size may be missing; if present it is once, few, many or a size class.

clone_size: -; j_call: TRBJ1-1; v_call: TRBV5-1; d_call: -; cdr3_aa: CASSLFRGGSITEAFF; cdr3_nt: TGCGCCAGCAGCTTGTTCCGGGGAGGGAGCATCACTGAAGCTTTCTTT
clone_size: -; j_call: TRBJ1-2; v_call: TRBV30; d_call: -; cdr3_aa: CAGDKYGYTF; cdr3_nt: TGTGCCGGTGATAAATATGGCTACACCTTC
clone_size: -; j_call: TRBJ2-7; v_call: TRBV19; d_call: -; cdr3_aa: CASSIGWSSYEQYF; cdr3_nt: TGTGCCAGTAGTATCGGGTGGAGCTCCTACGAGCAGTACTTC
clone_size: -; j_call: TRBJ2-2; v_call: TRBV27; d_call: -; cdr3_aa: CASSLLGSNTGELFF; cdr3_nt: TGTGCCAGCAGTTTGCTCGGGTCCAACACCGGGGAGCTGTTTTTT
clone_size: -; j_call: TRBJ1-2; v_call: TRBV28; d_call: TRBD1; cdr3_aa: CASSTGQGAYGYTF; cdr3_nt: TGTGCCAGCAGCACGGGACAGGGAGCCTATGGCTACACCTTC
clone_size: -; j_call: TRBJ2-7; v_call: TRBV2; d_call: -; cdr3_aa: CASRTYEQYF; cdr3_nt: TGTGCCAGCAGAACCTACGAGCAGTACTTC
clone_size: -; j_call: TRBJ1-2; v_call: TRBV29-1; d_call: -; cdr3_aa: CSANPGRPNYGYTF; cdr3_nt: TGCAGCGCCAACCCCGGGAGGCCTAACTATGGCTACACCTTC
clone_size: -; j_call: TRBJ1-3; v_call: TRBV6-5; d_call: -; cdr3_aa: CASITKVFSGNTIYF; cdr3_nt: TGTGCCAGCATCACCAAGGTTTTCTCTGGAAACACCATATATTTT
clone_size: once; j_call: TRBJ1-2; v_call: TRBV30; d_call: -; cdr3_aa: CAWSVQGVDYGYTF; cdr3_nt: TGTGCCTGGAGTGTACAAGGGGTCGACTATGGCTACACCTTC
clone_size: -; j_call: TRBJ1-1; v_call: TRBV6-5; d_call: -; cdr3_aa: CASSYSWTDLNTEAFF; cdr3_nt: TGTGCCAGCAGTTACTCCTGGACGGATCTGAACACTGAAGCTTTCTTT
clone_size: once; j_call: TRBJ1-1; v_call: TRBV5-4; d_call: -; cdr3_aa: CASSLFQGANTEAFF; cdr3_nt: TGTGCCAGCAGCTTGTTCCAGGGAGCGAACACTGAAGCTTTCTTT
clone_size: -; j_call: TRBJ1-1; v_call: TRBV7-2; d_call: -; cdr3_aa: CASSLALAPNTEAFF; cdr3_nt: TGTGCCAGCAGCTTAGCCCTGGCACCGAACACTGAAGCTTTCTTT
clone_size: few; j_call: TRBJ2-7; v_call: TRBV4-1; d_call: -; cdr3_aa: CASSQEPRRGGYEQYF; cdr3_nt: TGCGCCAGCAGCCAAGAGCCCCGTAGAGGGGGCTACGAGCAGTACTTC
clone_size: -; j_call: TRBJ1-1; v_call: TRBV5-8; d_call: -; cdr3_aa: CASSPDRRNTEAFF; cdr3_nt: TGTGCCAGCAGCCCCGACCGCCGGAACACTGAAGCTTTCTTT
clone_size: once; j_call: TRBJ2-3; v_call: TRBV28; d_call: TRBD2; cdr3_aa: CASTPWGGSTDTQYF; cdr3_nt: TGTGCCAGCACCCCCTGGGGGGGTAGCACAGATACGCAGTATTTT
clone_size: -; j_call: TRBJ2-7; v_call: TRBV5-4; d_call: TRBD2; cdr3_aa: CASSSGLAYEQYF; cdr3_nt: TGTGCCAGCAGCTCGGGACTAGCGTACGAGCAGTACTTC
clone_size: -; j_call: TRBJ2-5; v_call: TRBV7-6; d_call: -; cdr3_aa: CASSLSFMRQETQYF; cdr3_nt: TGTGCCAGCAGCTTAAGCTTCATGCGTCAAGAGACCCAGTACTTC
clone_size: -; j_call: TRBJ1-6; v_call: TRBV19; d_call: -; cdr3_aa: CASSMLLFNSPLHF; cdr3_nt: TGTGCCAGTAGTATGCTGCTATTCAATTCACCCCTCCACTTT
clone_size: -; j_call: TRBJ1-2; v_call: TRBV6-5; d_call: TRBD1; cdr3_aa: CASSYSRDSFYTF; cdr3_nt: TGTGCCAGCAGTTACTCCCGGGACAGCTTTTACACCTTC
clone_size: -; j_call: TRBJ2-7; v_call: TRBV28; d_call: TRBD1; cdr3_aa: CASRTGGSEQYF; cdr3_nt: TGTGCCAGCAGAACAGGGGGCAGCGAGCAGTACTTC
clone_size: -; j_call: TRBJ2-6; v_call: TRBV19; d_call: -; cdr3_aa: CASKVPRTGPGANVLTF; cdr3_nt: TGTGCCAGCAAAGTACCGAGAACGGGGCCTGGGGCCAACGTCCTGACTTTC
clone_size: -; j_call: TRBJ2-4; v_call: TRBV5-1; d_call: -; cdr3_aa: CASSLVVATPLKNIQYF; cdr3_nt: TGCGCCAGCAGCTTGGTGGTTGCGACGCCACTCAAAAACATTCAGTACTTC
clone_size: -; j_call: TRBJ1-1; v_call: TRBV5-1; d_call: TRBD1; cdr3_aa: CASSSTGLETEAFF; cdr3_nt: TGCGCCAGCAGCTCGACAGGGCTAGAGACTGAAGCTTTCTTT
clone_size: -; j_call: TRBJ2-1; v_call: TRBV7-8; d_call: TRBD2; cdr3_aa: CASSPLGGTHNEQFF; cdr3_nt: TGTGCCAGCAGCCCACTGGGAGGGACCCACAATGAGCAGTTCTTC
clone_size: -; j_call: TRBJ2-5; v_call: TRBV29-1; d_call: TRBD2; cdr3_aa: CSGVGTREDTQYF; cdr3_nt: TGCAGCGGAGTTGGGACGCGGGAGGATACCCAGTACTTC